This T cell receptor beta chain was observed in a study of blood T cells in healthy people across ages. Regarding the study as a whole: Reliance upon unsorted PBMCs precluded definitive naive versus antigen-experienced comparison.

Germline values: CDR1 DFQATT, CDR2 SNEGSKA (reference sequence). V lost 0 bases, J lost 7 bases, and 13 bases stayed unmatched. This CDR3 spans 16 amino acids. At least 5.5 micrograms of total RNA were extracted per sample. About this clonotype: What it binds is unknown.

Combining a sample-barcoded 5' primer with a J-beta primer mix, a second PCR ran for about 6 to 12 cycles. TCRdb analysed the 5' RACE reads with MiXCR anew, one entry per CDR3 protein. This table has approximately 850,000 distinct CDR3 sequences, 58% appearing once. This chain connects TRBV20-1 to TRBJ2-3; 7 bases map to TRBD2. Sample: blood. This sequence originates from a man aged 25 to 45 in good health. The CDR3 nucleotides are TGCAGTGCTAGAGATCCCCGGCTGGCGGGAGTATATACGCAGTATTTT. This gives the protein CSARDPRLAGVYTQYF.